Listed below are T cell receptor beta chains from one sample, sequenced in a study of blood T cells in healthy people across ages. Each CDR3 protein gets one entry after TCRdb re-called the 5' RACE reads with MiXCR. The sample comprises under 2,000,000 distinct CDR3 sequences, around half of which are singletons, and less than 2.5% rests with the top ten. Sequenced material: blood. The receptors derive from a middle-aged woman in good health. Both conserved end residues are part of each CDR3. The order of the fields is J gene, clone size, V gene, D gene, CDR3 protein, CDR3 DNA. D genes are given only for firm matches. Clone size is shown for a subset of rows, as once, few, many or a class of expanded clone.

J: TRBJ1-5
size: -
V: TRBV27
D: -
CDR3: CASSLLGDSNQPQHF
DNA: TGTGCCAGCAGTTTATTAGGGGATAGCAATCAGCCCCAGCATTTT

J: TRBJ1-2
size: few
V: TRBV7-2
D: TRBD1
CDR3: CASIIRPTGGFEGYTF
DNA: TGTGCCAGCATCATACGGCCGACAGGGGGATTTGAGGGCTACACCTTC

J: TRBJ2-7
size: -
V: TRBV6-1
D: TRBD1
CDR3: CASSEEAGTGHYEQYF
DNA: TGTGCCAGCAGTGAAGAGGCCGGGACAGGCCACTACGAGCAGTACTTC

J: TRBJ2-4
size: -
V: TRBV6-5
D: -
CDR3: CASSYSKSQAKNIQYF
DNA: TGTGCCAGCAGTTACTCCAAGAGTCAAGCCAAAAACATTCAGTACTTC

J: TRBJ2-1
size: few
V: TRBV7-2
D: -
CDR3: CASSLGDLTLGIIYNEQFF
DNA: TGTGCCAGCAGCTTAGGGGACCTTACTCTGGGAATTATCTACAATGAGCAGTTCTTC

J: TRBJ1-2
size: -
V: TRBV9
D: -
CDR3: CASSVGQVGGYTF
DNA: TGTGCCAGCAGCGTAGGACAGGTTGGCGGCTACACCTTC

J: TRBJ2-5
size: few
V: TRBV29-1
D: -
CDR3: CSVKGLVQETQYF
DNA: TGCAGCGTGAAGGGACTGGTCCAAGAGACCCAGTACTTC

J: TRBJ2-6
size: few
V: TRBV28
D: -
CDR3: CASSRQSPGANVLTF
DNA: TGTGCCAGCAGCCGTCAGTCACCTGGGGCCAACGTCCTGACTTTC

J: TRBJ2-7
size: few
V: TRBV28
D: TRBD1
CDR3: CASSFSGQGTYEQYF
DNA: TGTGCCAGCAGTTTTTCGGGACAGGGGACCTACGAGCAGTACTTC

J: TRBJ2-3
size: -
V: TRBV2
D: -
CDR3: CASSEYISTDTQYF
DNA: TGTGCCAGCAGTGAATATATTAGCACAGATACGCAGTATTTT

J: TRBJ1-2
size: -
V: TRBV19
D: TRBD1
CDR3: CASSKTGGAKTYGYTF
DNA: TGTGCCAGTAGTAAGACAGGGGGCGCGAAAACCTATGGCTACACCTTC

J: TRBJ2-5
size: -
V: TRBV6-2/TRBV6-3
D: -
CDR3: CASKNPGTFGTQYF
DNA: TGTGCCAGCAAAAACCCCGGGACGTTTGGGACCCAGTACTTC

J: TRBJ2-7
size: few
V: TRBV4-1
D: -
CDR3: CASSQVSGQGYEQYF
DNA: TGCGCCAGCAGCCAAGTTTCAGGGCAGGGCTACGAGCAGTACTTC

J: TRBJ2-7
size: few
V: TRBV4-3
D: -
CDR3: CASSQEPGVSYEQYF
DNA: TGCGCCAGCAGCCAAGAGCCGGGAGTCTCCTACGAGCAGTACTTC

J: TRBJ2-5
size: -
V: TRBV5-1
D: TRBD2
CDR3: CASSLQLAGLGETQYF
DNA: TGCGCCAGCAGCCTTCAACTAGCGGGGTTAGGAGAGACCCAGTACTTC

J: TRBJ2-4
size: few
V: TRBV29-1
D: -
CDR3: CSVEDQRKRYF
DNA: TGCAGCGTTGAAGATCAGCGGAAGCGGTACTTC

J: TRBJ2-7
size: once
V: TRBV6-4
D: -
CDR3: CASRRTPSSYEQYF
DNA: TGTGCCAGCAGAAGGACACCCAGCTCCTACGAGCAGTACTTC

J: TRBJ2-4
size: -
V: TRBV20-1
D: -
CDR3: CSAMPLAKNIQYF
DNA: TGCAGTGCTATGCCCCTAGCCAAAAACATTCAGTACTTC

J: TRBJ1-6
size: -
V: TRBV6-2/TRBV6-3
D: -
CDR3: CASSYEVGAAYNSPLHF
DNA: TGTGCCAGCAGTTACGAGGTGGGGGCGGCCTATAATTCACCCCTCCACTTT

J: TRBJ2-3
size: -
V: TRBV7-2
D: -
CDR3: CASSVDWGTDTQYF
DNA: TGTGCCAGCAGCGTAGACTGGGGCACAGATACGCAGTATTTT

J: TRBJ2-2
size: once
V: TRBV5-1
D: TRBD2
CDR3: CASSLGLASTGELFF
DNA: TGCGCCAGCAGCTTGGGACTAGCGTCTACCGGGGAGCTGTTTTTT

J: TRBJ2-5
size: few
V: TRBV6-5
D: TRBD2
CDR3: CASSYNGLAGVQETQYF
DNA: TGTGCCAGCAGTTATAACGGACTAGCGGGGGTCCAAGAGACCCAGTACTTC

J: TRBJ2-7
size: -
V: TRBV6-6
D: TRBD1
CDR3: CASSDGDREIIYEQYF
DNA: TGTGCCAGCAGCGACGGGGACAGGGAGATTATCTACGAGCAGTACTTC

J: TRBJ2-1
size: few
V: TRBV6-6
D: -
CDR3: CASSWGGHEQFF
DNA: TGTGCCAGCAGTTGGGGGGGCCATGAGCAGTTCTTC

J: TRBJ1-2
size: -
V: TRBV5-4
D: -
CDR3: CASSVPATNVGYTF
DNA: TGTGCCAGCAGCGTCCCGGCCACCAATGTGGGCTACACCTTC

J: TRBJ2-7
size: few
V: TRBV6-2/TRBV6-3
D: -
CDR3: CASSPPVAAGTQQYF
DNA: TGTGCCAGCAGCCCCCCCGTTGCGGCGGGGACTCAGCAGTACTTC

J: TRBJ2-5
size: -
V: TRBV27
D: -
CDR3: CASTNLTYHNEQYF
DNA: TGTGCCAGCACCAACCTGACTTATCACAATGAGCAGTACTTC

J: TRBJ1-5
size: -
V: TRBV7-9
D: -
CDR3: CASSLDLWDQPQHF
DNA: TGTGCCAGCAGCTTAGATCTCTGGGATCAGCCCCAGCATTTT

J: TRBJ1-2
size: once
V: TRBV7-8
D: TRBD1
CDR3: CASSLDTGVLRGYTF
DNA: TGTGCCAGCAGCTTAGACACAGGGGTTCTGAGGGGCTACACCTTC

J: TRBJ2-1
size: few
V: TRBV5-1
D: TRBD2
CDR3: CASSPGLAGGINEQFF
DNA: TGCGCCAGCAGCCCTGGACTAGCGGGGGGGATAAATGAGCAGTTCTTC

J: TRBJ2-1
size: -
V: TRBV29-1
D: -
CDR3: CSVEKGFGGLNEQFF
DNA: TGCAGCGTTGAGAAGGGGTTCGGGGGCCTCAATGAGCAGTTCTTC

J: TRBJ2-1
size: -
V: TRBV28
D: -
CDR3: CASLFGNEQFF
DNA: TGTGCCAGCCTCTTCGGGAATGAGCAGTTCTTC

J: TRBJ2-3
size: -
V: TRBV28
D: -
CDR3: CASSLPSDGSDTQYF
DNA: TGTGCCAGCAGTCTACCCTCGGACGGGTCGGATACGCAGTATTTT

J: TRBJ1-2
size: few
V: TRBV7-2
D: -
CDR3: CASSPNRGTYYGYTF
DNA: TGTGCCAGCAGCCCAAACCGCGGCACTTACTATGGCTACACCTTC

J: TRBJ2-7
size: -
V: TRBV20-1
D: -
CDR3: CSARDRHDYEQYF
DNA: TGCAGTGCTAGAGATCGGCACGACTACGAGCAGTACTTC

J: TRBJ2-2
size: few
V: TRBV7-2
D: -
CDR3: CASSPLVTNTGELFF
DNA: TGTGCCAGCAGCCCGTTGGTAACGAACACCGGGGAGCTGTTTTTT

J: TRBJ1-6
size: -
V: TRBV6-5
D: -
CDR3: CASSYSGDISYNSPLHF
DNA: TGTGCCAGCAGTTACTCTGGGGATATCTCCTATAATTCACCCCTCCACTTT

J: TRBJ2-5
size: -
V: TRBV6-5
D: -
CDR3: CASSYGLSQETQYF
DNA: TGTGCCAGCAGTTACGGCCTTTCCCAAGAGACCCAGTACTTC